These T cell receptor beta chains were read from a single sample in a study of T cells in Graves' hyperthyroidism and ophthalmopathy. TCRdb redid the calling of the multiplex PCR reads with MiXCR, one entry per CDR3 protein. The sample holds 300,000 to 400,000 distinct CDR3 sequences; around 13% are singletons and the top ten take about 20%. The sequenced sample was blood. The receptors stem from a young woman with Graves' ophthalmopathy. Each CDR3 is given without its conserved first and last residue.

>14|TRBJ1-2|TRBV25-1
ASRDTGQGAGYGYT
>11|TRBJ1-6|TRBV12-5
VSGLETGTPLH
>15|TRBJ2-5|TRBV7-2
ASSYPPGGGVGEGQY
>13|TRBJ2-2|TRBV5-1
ASSQGRPYTGELF
>11|TRBJ1-5|TRBV18
ASSPSGNQPQH
>10|TRBJ1-6|TRBV11-2
ASRTVGSPLH
>15|TRBJ2-7|TRBV11-2
ASSYPTTPTGSYEQY
>12|TRBJ2-7|TRBV7-8
ASSLDVGAYEQY
>13|TRBJ1-2|TRBV15
ATSRAGTTVSGYT
>12|TRBJ2-7|TRBV7-9
ASSPRWGVSEQY
>11|TRBJ1-5|TRBV7-2
ASSLTGRQPQH
>12|TRBJ2-1|TRBV4-1
ASSPPRFSNEQF
>15|TRBJ2-1|TRBV19
ASSILVGASSYNEQF
>15|TRBJ1-5|TRBV27
ASSKRAVVMGNQPQH
>11|TRBJ1-2|TRBV5-1
ASSLDANYGYT
>9|TRBJ2-1|TRBV24-1
ATSDFQEQF
>10|TRBJ2-5|TRBV7-9
ASKGLEETQY
>15|TRBJ2-1|TRBV11-2
ASSLHSGSSSYNEQF
>14|TRBJ2-1|TRBV24-1
ATSDLVAGGIDEQF
>13|TRBJ2-1|TRBV15
ATSTLPPGGDEQF
>13|TRBJ1-6|TRBV4-1
ASSLSNTYNSPLH
>13|TRBJ2-7|TRBV15
ATSRGQDPYYEQY
>13|TRBJ1-5|TRBV28
ASSLVTGGSQPQH
>10|TRBJ2-7|TRBV20-1
SARGVGYEQY
>11|TRBJ2-1|TRBV19
ASSIWPYNEQF
>13|TRBJ1-1|TRBV19
ASSIEGRLNTEAF
>11|TRBJ1-1|TRBV14
ASSHRLGTEAF
>13|TRBJ2-2|TRBV20-1
SARDSATDTGELF
>11|TRBJ2-3|TRBV12-3/TRBV12-4
ATGTGTTDTQY
>13|TRBJ2-1|TRBV20-1
SARPGGAINNEQF
>14|TRBJ2-2|TRBV11-2
ASSVRSGRGTGELF
>11|TRBJ1-1|TRBV2
ASSVRVNTEAF
>10|TRBJ1-2|TRBV29-1
SVDLTNYGYT
>13|TRBJ1-6|TRBV7-3
ASSFTAGHDSPLH
>14|TRBJ2-7|TRBV7-2
ASSLAGQGASYEQY
>13|TRBJ1-1|TRBV20-1
SARETGGAGTEAF
>15|TRBJ2-3|TRBV3-1
ASSQDFGRGRPDTQY
>12|TRBJ1-2|TRBV20-1
SVPGQGVYYGYT
>12|TRBJ2-3|TRBV11-2
ASSLRLTTDTQY
>13|TRBJ2-1|TRBV5-1
ASSPGQGANNEQF
>11|TRBJ1-2|TRBV5-5
ASSLAGGRGYT
>14|TRBJ2-7|TRBV29-1
SVETEPGQGPYEQY
>11|TRBJ1-1|TRBV12-3/TRBV12-4
ASKYTGVTEAF
>14|TRBJ2-4|TRBV24-1
ATSDFQGQGADIQY
>14|TRBJ1-4|TRBV4-2
ASSQEPPTENEKLF
>11|TRBJ1-2|TRBV5-6
ASSPTLTYGYT
>13|TRBJ2-5|TRBV18
ASSAIMGGQETQY
>13|TRBJ2-7|TRBV27
ASSHLAGSTYEQY
>13|TRBJ2-1|TRBV13
ASSLQTLTYNEQF
>15|TRBJ1-1|TRBV6-2/TRBV6-3
ASSYSTGVFGNTEAF
>13|TRBJ2-5|TRBV5-1
ASSSIRGLQETQY
>14|TRBJ2-2|TRBV30
AWSQPRGRESGELF
>11|TRBJ2-7|TRBV6-6
ASSYTSGSEQY
>13|TRBJ2-1|TRBV6-1
ASRPGGHSYNEQF
>12|TRBJ2-1|TRBV7-2
ASSLAWDSNEQF
>12|TRBJ2-1|TRBV20-1
SAPGLYSYNEQF
>11|TRBJ1-4|TRBV2
ASSVEASEKLF
>13|TRBJ1-2|TRBV27
ASSAYRGSQDGYT
>16|TRBJ2-3|TRBV14
ASSQDLGQGDSTDTQY
>13|TRBJ2-7|TRBV10-3
AISGGGRSPYEQY